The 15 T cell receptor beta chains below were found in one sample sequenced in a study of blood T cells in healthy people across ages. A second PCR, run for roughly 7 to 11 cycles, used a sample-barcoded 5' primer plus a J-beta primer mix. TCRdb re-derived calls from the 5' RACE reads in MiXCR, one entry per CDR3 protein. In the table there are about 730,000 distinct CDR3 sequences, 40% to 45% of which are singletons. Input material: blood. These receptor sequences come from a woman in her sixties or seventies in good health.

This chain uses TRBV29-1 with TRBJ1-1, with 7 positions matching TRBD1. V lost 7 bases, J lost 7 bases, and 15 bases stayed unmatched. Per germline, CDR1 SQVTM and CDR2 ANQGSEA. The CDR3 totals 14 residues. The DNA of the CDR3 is TGCAGCGGTAACAGGGGAGGTGTGTACGGTGAAGCTTTCTTT. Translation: CSGNRGGVYGEAFF.

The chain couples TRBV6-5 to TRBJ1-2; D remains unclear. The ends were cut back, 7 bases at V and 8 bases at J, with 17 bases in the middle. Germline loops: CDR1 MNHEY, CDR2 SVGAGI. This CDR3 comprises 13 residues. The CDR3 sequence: CASTQWGNSGYTF. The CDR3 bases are TGTGCCAGCACCCAATGGGGAAACAGCGGCTACACCTTC.

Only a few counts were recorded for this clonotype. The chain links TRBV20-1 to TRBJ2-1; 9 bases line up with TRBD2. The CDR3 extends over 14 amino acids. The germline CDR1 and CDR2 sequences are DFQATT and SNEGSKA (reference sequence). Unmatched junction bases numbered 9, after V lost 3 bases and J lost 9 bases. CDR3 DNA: TGCAGTGCTAGCGGGCTAGCGGGATCCTCTGAGCAGTTCTTC. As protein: CSASGLAGSSEQFF.

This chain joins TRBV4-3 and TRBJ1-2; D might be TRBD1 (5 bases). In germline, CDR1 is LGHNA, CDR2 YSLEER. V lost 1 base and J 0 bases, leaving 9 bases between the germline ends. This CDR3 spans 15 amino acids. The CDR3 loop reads CASSQVGGPNYGYTF. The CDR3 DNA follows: TGCGCCAGCAGCCAAGTCGGGGGACCTAACTATGGCTACACCTTC.

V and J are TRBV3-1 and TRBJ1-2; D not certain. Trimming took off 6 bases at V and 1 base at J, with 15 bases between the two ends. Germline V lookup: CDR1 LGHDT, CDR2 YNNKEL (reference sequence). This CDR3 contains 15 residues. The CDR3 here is CASRQARVDNYGYTF. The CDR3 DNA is TGTGCCAGCAGGCAGGCCCGGGTTGATAACTATGGCTACACCTTC.

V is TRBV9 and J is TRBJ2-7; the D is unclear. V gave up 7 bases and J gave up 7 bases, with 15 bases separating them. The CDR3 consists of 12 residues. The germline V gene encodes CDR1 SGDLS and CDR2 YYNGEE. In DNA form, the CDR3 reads TGTGCCAGCGGTAACCCCTACAATGAGCAGTACTTC. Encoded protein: CASGNPYNEQYF.

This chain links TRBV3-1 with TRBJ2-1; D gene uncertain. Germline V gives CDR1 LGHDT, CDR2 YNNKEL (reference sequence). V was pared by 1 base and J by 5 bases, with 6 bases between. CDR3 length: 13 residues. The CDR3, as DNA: TGTGCCAGCAGCCAAGTTAGGGACAATGAGCAGTTCTTC. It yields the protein CASSQVRDNEQFF.

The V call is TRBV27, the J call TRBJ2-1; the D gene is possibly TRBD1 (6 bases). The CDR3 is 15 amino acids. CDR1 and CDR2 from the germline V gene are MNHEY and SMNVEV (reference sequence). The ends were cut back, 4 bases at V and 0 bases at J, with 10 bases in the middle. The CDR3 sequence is CASSSYRDSYNEQFF. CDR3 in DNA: TGTGCCAGCAGTTCATACAGGGACTCCTACAATGAGCAGTTCTTC.

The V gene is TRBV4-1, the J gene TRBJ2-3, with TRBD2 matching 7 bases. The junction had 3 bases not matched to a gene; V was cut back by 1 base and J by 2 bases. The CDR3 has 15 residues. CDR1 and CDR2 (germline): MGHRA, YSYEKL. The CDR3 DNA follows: TGCGCCAGCAGCCAAGCCGGGACTACCACAGATACGCAGTATTTT. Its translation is CASSQAGTTTDTQYF.

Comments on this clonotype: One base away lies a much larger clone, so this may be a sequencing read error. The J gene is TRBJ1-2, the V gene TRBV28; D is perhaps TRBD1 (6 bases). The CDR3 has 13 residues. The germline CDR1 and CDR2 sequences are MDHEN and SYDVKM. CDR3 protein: CVSSRDRFYGYTF. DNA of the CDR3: TGTGTCAGCAGTCGCGACAGGTTTTATGGCTACACCTTC.

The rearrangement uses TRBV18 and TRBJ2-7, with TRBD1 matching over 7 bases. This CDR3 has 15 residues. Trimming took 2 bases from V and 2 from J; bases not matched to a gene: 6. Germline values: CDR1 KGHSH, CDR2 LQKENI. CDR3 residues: CASSPFGTDPYEQYF. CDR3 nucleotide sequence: TGTGCCAGCTCACCATTCGGGACAGACCCCTACGAGCAGTACTTC.

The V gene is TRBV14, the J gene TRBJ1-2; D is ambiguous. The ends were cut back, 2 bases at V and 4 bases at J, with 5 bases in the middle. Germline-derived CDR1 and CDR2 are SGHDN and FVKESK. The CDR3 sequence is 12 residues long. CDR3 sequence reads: CASSQLPYGYTF. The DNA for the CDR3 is TGTGCCAGCAGCCAACTCCCCTATGGCTACACCTTC.

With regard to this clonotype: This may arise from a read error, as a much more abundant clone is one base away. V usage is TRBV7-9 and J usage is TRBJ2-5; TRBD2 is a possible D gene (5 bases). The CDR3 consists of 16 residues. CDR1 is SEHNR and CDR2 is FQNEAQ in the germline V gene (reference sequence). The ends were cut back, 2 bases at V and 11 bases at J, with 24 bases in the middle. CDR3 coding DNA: TGTGCCAGCAGCTTAATTGGGCAGTCCCCTCGGGATGAGCAGTACTTC. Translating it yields CASSLIGQSPRDEQYF.

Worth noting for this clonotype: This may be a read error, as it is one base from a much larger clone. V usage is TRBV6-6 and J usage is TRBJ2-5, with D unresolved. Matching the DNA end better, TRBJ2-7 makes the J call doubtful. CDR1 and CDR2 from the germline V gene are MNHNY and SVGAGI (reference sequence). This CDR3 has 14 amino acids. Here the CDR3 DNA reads TGTGCCAGCAGACTATCAACTTCCCCCTACGAGCAGTACTTC. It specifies CASRLSTSPYEQYF.

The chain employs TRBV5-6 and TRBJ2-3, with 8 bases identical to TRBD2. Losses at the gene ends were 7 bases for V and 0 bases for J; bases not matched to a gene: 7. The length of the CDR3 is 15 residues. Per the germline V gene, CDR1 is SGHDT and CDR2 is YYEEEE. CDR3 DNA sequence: TGTGCCAGCGGGGGTAGCGGGGCTAGCACAGATACGCAGTATTTT. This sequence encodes CASGGSGASTDTQYF.